What follows are 24 T cell receptor beta chains derived from one specimen sequenced in a study of T cell responses to AZD1222 COVID-19 vaccine. This table comes from immunoSEQ multiplex PCR, and its TCRdb copy is limited to in-frame clones, with some not included. The sample has approximately 150,000 clones, around 92% seen once. Specimen: peripheral blood, collected on day 0 of MenACWY control vaccination. These receptors all stem from an adult in good health.

The rearrangement links TRBV6-5 to TRBJ2-7, with TRBD2 matching over 7 bases. The CDR3 covers 14 residues. The germline V gene encodes CDR1 MNHEY and CDR2 SVGAGI. V gave up 6 bases and J gave up 5 bases; unmatched junction bases: 10. CDR3 amino acids: CASRGLEGINEQYF. CDR3 DNA: TGTGCCAGCAGAGGACTAGAGGGTATCAACGAGCAGTACTTC.

The chain combines TRBV5-1 with TRBJ2-1; 7 positions agree with TRBD1. The CDR3 covers 15 residues. Germline trimming cut 1 base from V and 5 bases from J; bases unmatched to any gene: 6. The germline V gene has CDR1 SGHRS and CDR2 YFSETQ. The CDR3 is CASSLTGERNNEQFF. For the CDR3, the DNA is TGCGCCAGCAGCTTGACAGGGGAGCGAAACAATGAGCAGTTCTTC.

The chain recombines TRBV6-2 or TRBV6-3 with TRBJ2-1; 8 positions match TRBD2. Unmatched junction bases numbered 5, after V lost 2 bases and J lost 8 bases. Germline V CDR1 and CDR2: MNHEY, SVGEGT. The CDR3 is made up of 14 amino acids. The CDR3 here is CASSYGTSGDEQFF. The CDR3 DNA is TGTGCCAGCAGTTACGGGACTAGTGGGGATGAGCAGTTCTTC.

The chain employs TRBV19 and TRBJ1-5; D is perhaps TRBD1 (6 bases). Germline V CDR1 and CDR2: LNHDA, SQIVND (reference sequence). CDR3 length equals 12 residues. DNA for the CDR3: TGTACCGCCGGGACACCCAATCAGCCCCAGCATTTT. It specifies CTAGTPNQPQHF.

This rearrangement joins TRBV7-2 to TRBJ1-6; D remains unclear. The germline V and J ends were trimmed by 3 bases and 5 bases, with 11 bases remaining between them. The CDR3 contains 15 residues. Germline CDR1 SGHTA, CDR2 FQGNSA. The CDR3 DNA reads as TGTGCCAGCAGCTTCTTGTGGGGAGATAATTCACCCCTCCACTTT. As protein: CASSFLWGDNSPLHF.

The rearrangement uses TRBV6-2 or TRBV6-3 and TRBJ1-5, with D hard to call. The CDR3 totals 13 residues. Per the germline V gene, CDR1 is MNHEY and CDR2 is SVGEGT. Trimming removed 3 bases at V and 5 bases at J, with 8 bases between. CDR3 DNA: TGTGCCAGCAGTTATACAGTCTATCAGCCCCAGCATTTT. It translates to CASSYTVYQPQHF.

The rearrangement uses TRBV7-3 and TRBJ2-1, with 8 bases identical to TRBD2. This CDR3 region has 14 residues. J gave up 8 bases and V 5 bases, and 8 bases lay outside the gene matches. The germline V gene encodes CDR1 SGHTA and CDR2 FQGTGA. In DNA form, the CDR3 reads TGTGCCAGCAGCCAGGGACTAGGAAGGGATGAGCAGTTCTTC. Its translation: CASSQGLGRDEQFF.

J is TRBJ2-5 and V is TRBV11-2; no firm D call. The CDR3 contains 11 residues. Trimming shortened V by 4 bases and J by 5 bases, and 5 bases separated the two germline ends. In germline, CDR1 is SGHAT, CDR2 FQNNGV. CDR3 in amino acids: CASSSSETQYF. CDR3 bases: TGTGCCAGCAGCTCCTCCGAGACCCAGTACTTC.

CDR3 region: CASSILQGGGNTIYF. As DNA, the CDR3 is TGTGCCAGTAGTATACTACAGGGAGGAGGAAACACCATATATTTT. The chain recombines TRBV19 with TRBJ1-3; a possible D gene is TRBD1 (6 bases). The CDR3 is 15 amino acids. Trimming removed 2 bases from V and 4 bases from J, with 12 bases in between. Germline V CDR1 and CDR2: LNHDA, SQIVND (reference sequence). Based on the CDR3 plus reference TRBV19 and TRBJ1-3, the full variable domain is DGGITQSPKYLFRKEGQNVTLSCEQNLNHDAMYWYRQDPGQGLRLIYYSQIVNDFQKGDIAEGYSVSREKKESFPLTVTSAQKNPTAFYLCASSILQGGGNTIYFGEGSWLTVV.

V and J are TRBV18 and TRBJ1-2, with D perhaps matching TRBD1 (5 bases). In germline, CDR1 is KGHSH, CDR2 LQKENI. There are 13 residues in the CDR3. V was trimmed by 5 bases and J by 8 bases, leaving 15 bases between them. The chain's CDR3 is CASSFSREGGYTF. The CDR3 bases are TGTGCCAGCTCATTCAGCAGGGAAGGAGGCTACACCTTC.

The chain recombines TRBV24-1 with TRBJ1-1; D call uncertain. Germline CDR1 reads KGHDR; CDR2 reads SFDVKD. Between the trimmed V and J ends, which lost 1 base and 9 bases, there was a span of 8 bases. CDR3 size: 12 residues. CDR3 residues: CATSDLSRQAFF. CDR3 DNA sequence: TGTGCCACCAGTGATTTATCCCGGCAAGCTTTCTTT.

This clone showed up just a few times. J is TRBJ1-2 and V is TRBV7-9; D unclear. Germline assignment: CDR1 SEHNR and CDR2 FQNEAQ (reference sequence). This CDR3 has 15 residues. Trimming took off 1 base at V and 5 bases at J, with 14 bases between the two ends. The CDR3 reads CASSLGTSTGYGYTF. The CDR3 DNA sequence: TGTGCCAGCAGCTTAGGGACCTCTACTGGGTATGGCTACACCTTC.

The rearrangement joins TRBV15 to TRBJ1-1; 10 bases are a match to TRBD1. The germline V gene encodes CDR1 LNHNV and CDR2 YYDKDF (reference sequence). CDR3 size: 14 residues. Trimming cost V 5 bases and J 5 bases; bases outside gene matches: 5. The CDR3 reads CATSQDRGGTEAFF. In DNA, the CDR3 is TGTGCCACCAGCCAGGACAGGGGGGGAACTGAAGCTTTCTTT.

The rearrangement joins TRBV13 to TRBJ2-3, with 8 positions matching TRBD1. V shed 5 bases, J shed 2 bases, and the junction held 6 bases outside the gene matches. The V gene's germline CDR1 is PRHDT and CDR2 FYEKMQ (reference sequence). This CDR3 spans 15 amino acids. The CDR3 DNA sequence: TGTGCCAGCAGCCGTCACAGGGGGTCCACAGATACGCAGTATTTT. Translating it yields CASSRHRGSTDTQYF.

The genes are TRBV6-5 and TRBJ2-1; maybe TRBD1 (5 bases). Trimming removed 2 bases at V and 4 bases at J, with 15 bases between. The germline V gene has CDR1 MNHEY and CDR2 SVGAGI. The CDR3 is 16 residues long. CDR3 loop: CASSYLQAAAYNEQFF. In DNA, the CDR3 is TGTGCCAGCAGTTACCTACAGGCAGCAGCGTACAATGAGCAGTTCTTC.

The chain couples TRBV27 to TRBJ2-7, with D unclear. Germline CDR1 reads MNHEY; CDR2 reads SMNVEV (reference sequence). This CDR3 has 14 amino acids. Trimming left V 5 bases short and J 3 bases short, with 14 bases between. CDR3 residues: CASSLRRPFYEQYF. The CDR3 DNA sequence: TGTGCCAGCAGTCTTCGGAGACCCTTCTACGAGCAGTACTTC.

In DNA, the CDR3 is TGTGCCAGCAGCCAGGGGGCCCCCAATGAGCAGTTCTTC. This sequence encodes CASSQGAPNEQFF. This sequence joins TRBV3-1 (or the pseudogene TRBV3-2) and TRBJ2-1, with TRBD1 as a possible D gene (6 bases). This CDR3 spans 13 amino acids. CDR1 is LGHDT and CDR2 is YNNKEL in the germline V gene (reference sequence). Trimming shortened V by 3 bases and J by 6 bases, and 9 bases separated the two germline ends.

The chain recombines TRBV3-1 (or the pseudogene TRBV3-2) with TRBJ2-5, with 7 nucleotides matching TRBD1. Trimming took 3 bases from V and 4 from J; bases not matched to a gene: 8. The CDR3 spans 15 residues. The germline V gene encodes CDR1 LGHDT and CDR2 YNNKEL (reference sequence). The CDR3 nucleotides read TGTGCCAGCAGCCAGAGGGGGACAGAGGGAGAGACCCAGTACTTC. Protein: CASSQRGTEGETQYF.

V usage is TRBV2 and J usage is TRBJ2-1; 14 nucleotides line up with TRBD2. CDR3 length: 14 amino acids. CDR1 SNHLY and CDR2 FYNNEI come from the germline V gene. J gave up 6 bases and V 11 bases, and 6 bases lay outside the gene matches. The CDR3 is CAGSTSGRANEQFF. The CDR3 DNA follows: TGTGCCGGGTCGACTAGCGGGAGGGCCAATGAGCAGTTCTTC. Based on the CDR3 plus reference TRBV2 and TRBJ2-1, the full variable domain is EPEVTQTPSHQVTQMGQEVILRCVPISNHLYFYWYRQILGQKVEFLVSFYNNEISEKSEIFDDQFSVERPDGSNFTLKIRSTKLEDSAMYFCAGSTSGRANEQFFGPGTRLTVL.

CDR3 amino acids: CASSQDLSLHTGELFF. The CDR3 region has the DNA TGTGCCAGCAGCCAAGATCTCTCTCTTCACACCGGGGAGCTGTTTTTT. The chain employs TRBV3-1 (or the pseudogene TRBV3-2) and TRBJ2-2; D remains unclear. Trimming pared 0 bases from V and 3 bases from J, leaving 11 bases between. The CDR3 is made up of 16 amino acids. Looked up from germline, CDR1 is LGHDT and CDR2 is YNNKEL (reference sequence).

J is TRBJ2-7 and V is TRBV7-9; TRBD2 matches 9 bases. This CDR3 is 15 amino acids long. Losses at the gene ends were 2 bases for V and 7 bases for J; bases not matched to a gene: 9. Per germline, CDR1 SEHNR and CDR2 FQNEAQ (reference sequence). Here the CDR3 reads CASSLQAGGPGEQYF. DNA of the CDR3: TGTGCCAGCAGCTTACAAGCGGGGGGTCCTGGAGAGCAGTACTTC.

V usage is TRBV7-2 and J usage is TRBJ1-5; possible D gene TRBD1, 6 bases. This CDR3 region has 13 residues. From germline, CDR1 is SGHTA and CDR2 FQGNSA. V was cut by 5 bases and J by 4 bases, with 9 bases left in between. The chain's CDR3 is CASSPDSNQPQHF. The CDR3 DNA reads as TGTGCCAGCAGCCCGGACAGTAATCAGCCCCAGCATTTT.

The CDR3 is CASSPPEAGRRGYTF. Written as DNA, the CDR3 is TGTGCCAGCTCACCACCGGAGGCAGGGAGAAGGGGCTACACCTTC. V usage is TRBV18 and J usage is TRBJ1-2, with D perhaps matching TRBD1 (5 bases). The CDR3 has 15 amino acids. The V gene's germline CDR1 is KGHSH and CDR2 LQKENI. V was trimmed by 0 bases and J by 8 bases, leaving 16 bases between them.

This sequence joins TRBV19 and TRBJ1-2; 7 bases line up with TRBD1. The germline CDR1 and CDR2 sequences are LNHDA and SQIVND (reference sequence). With 4 bases clipped from V and 7 bases from J, the junction kept 9 bases outside the gene matches. There are 14 residues in the CDR3. Here the CDR3 DNA reads TGTGCCAGTAGTAGCCAACAGGGGCTAGGTGGCTACACCTTC. As protein: CASSSQQGLGGYTF.